This paragraph covers one T cell receptor (beta chain) sequence. Its antigen is currently unknown. This specimen comes from a study of CD8 T cells in Susac syndrome. Notes on the study in general: It was acknowledged in the study that the number of individuals who were included in its TCR sequencing and HLA analysis was relatively small. CD4+ repertoires of Susac syndrome patients lacked detectable clonal expansion.

After extraction with the RNeasy kit, roughly 0.5 to 1 ug of the RNA was reverse transcribed using random hexamers. The CDR3 of TCR beta was amplified by immunoSEQ multiplex PCR across 54 Vbeta and 13 Jbeta. From the immunoSEQ multiplex PCR reads, TCRdb called clonotypes with MiXCR, one entry per CDR3 protein. The sample has more than 110,000 distinct CDR3 sequences, 85% to 95% seen once. The CDR3 covers 14 residues. With V trimmed by 2 bases and J by 2 bases, 2 bases remained unmatched. CDR1 GTSNPN and CDR2 SVGIG come from the germline V gene (reference sequence). The CD8+ and CD4+ T cells were isolated magnetically using a negative isolation approach, whereas the TEMRA cells were enriched by FACS.

The chain is built from TRBV30 and TRBJ1-2, with 10 bases aligning to TRBD1. The source is a human donor with Susac syndrome. Sequenced: CD4+ T cells from PBMCs. CDR3 in amino acids: CAWSSTGGNYGYTF. The CDR3 bases are TGTGCCTGGAGTTCGACAGGGGGCAACTATGGCTACACCTTC. The variable domain in full, completed from reference TRBV30 and TRBJ1-2, reads SQTIHQWPATLVQPVGSPLSLECTVEGTSNPNLYWYRQAAGRGLQLLFYSVGIGQISSEVPQNLSASRPQDRQFILSSKKLLLSDSGFYLCAWSSTGGNYGYTFGSGTRLTVV.